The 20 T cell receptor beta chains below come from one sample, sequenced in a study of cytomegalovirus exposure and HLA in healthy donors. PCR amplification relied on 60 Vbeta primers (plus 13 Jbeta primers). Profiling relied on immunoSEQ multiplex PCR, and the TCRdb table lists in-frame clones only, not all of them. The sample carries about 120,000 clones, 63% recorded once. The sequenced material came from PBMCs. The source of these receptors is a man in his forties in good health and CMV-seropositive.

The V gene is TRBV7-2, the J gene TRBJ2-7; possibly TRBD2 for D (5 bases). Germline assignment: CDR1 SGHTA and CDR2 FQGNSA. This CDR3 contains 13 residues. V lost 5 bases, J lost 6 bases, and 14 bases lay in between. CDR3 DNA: TGTGCCAGCAGCCCCCCGAGGCTAGCCGAGCAGTACTTC. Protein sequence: CASSPPRLAEQYF.

This CDR3 reads CATSRDRTSGMDEQFF. CDR3 DNA sequence: TGTGCCACCAGCAGAGATCGAACTAGCGGGATGGATGAGCAGTTCTTC. This chain links TRBV15 with TRBJ2-1, with 10 bases lining up with TRBD2. Trimming cost V 0 bases and J 8 bases; bases outside gene matches: 7. Germline CDR1 LNHNV, CDR2 YYDKDF (reference sequence). This CDR3 spans 16 amino acids.

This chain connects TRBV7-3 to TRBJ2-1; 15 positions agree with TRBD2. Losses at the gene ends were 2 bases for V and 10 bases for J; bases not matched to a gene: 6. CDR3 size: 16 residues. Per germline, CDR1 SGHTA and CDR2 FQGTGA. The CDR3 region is CASSLSGGLAGGEQFF. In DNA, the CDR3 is TGTGCCAGCAGCTTATCCGGAGGACTAGCGGGAGGGGAGCAGTTCTTC.

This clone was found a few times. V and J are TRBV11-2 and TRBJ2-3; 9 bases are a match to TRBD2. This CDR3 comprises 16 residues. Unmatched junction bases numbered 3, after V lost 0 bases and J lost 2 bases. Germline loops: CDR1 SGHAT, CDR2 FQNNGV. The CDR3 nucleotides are TGTGCCAGCAGCTTAGATGCGGGGGGGCTCACAGATACGCAGTATTTT. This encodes CASSLDAGGLTDTQYF.

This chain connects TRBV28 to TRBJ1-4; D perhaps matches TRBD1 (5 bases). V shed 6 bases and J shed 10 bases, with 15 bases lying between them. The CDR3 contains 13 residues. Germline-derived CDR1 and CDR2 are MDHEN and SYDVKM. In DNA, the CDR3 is TGTGCCAGCAGACCCCGACTCCAGGGAAAACTGTTTTTT. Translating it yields CASRPRLQGKLFF.

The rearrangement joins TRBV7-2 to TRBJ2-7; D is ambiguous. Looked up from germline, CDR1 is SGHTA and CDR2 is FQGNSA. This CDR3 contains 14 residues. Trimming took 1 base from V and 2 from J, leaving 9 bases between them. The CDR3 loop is CASSLDYSTYEQYF. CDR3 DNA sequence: TGTGCCAGCAGCTTAGATTACTCAACCTACGAGCAGTACTTC. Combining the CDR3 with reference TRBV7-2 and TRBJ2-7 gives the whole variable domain GAGVSQSPSNKVTEKGKDVELRCDPISGHTALYWYRQSLGQGLEFLIYFQGNSAPDKSGLPSDRFSAERTGGSVSTLTIQRTQQEDSAVYLCASSLDYSTYEQYFGPGTRLTVT.

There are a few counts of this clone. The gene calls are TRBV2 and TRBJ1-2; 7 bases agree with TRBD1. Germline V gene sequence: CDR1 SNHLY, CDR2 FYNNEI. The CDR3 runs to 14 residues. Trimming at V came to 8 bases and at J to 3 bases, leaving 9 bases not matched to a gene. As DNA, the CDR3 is TGTGCCAGCGGTTTACAGGGGCGGGACTATGGCTACACCTTC. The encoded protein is CASGLQGRDYGYTF. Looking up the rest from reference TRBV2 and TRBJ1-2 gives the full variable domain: EPEVTQTPSHQVTQMGQEVILRCVPISNHLYFYWYRQILGQKVEFLVSFYNNEISEKSEIFDDQFSVERPDGSNFTLKIRSTKLEDSAMYFCASGLQGRDYGYTFGSGTRLTVV.

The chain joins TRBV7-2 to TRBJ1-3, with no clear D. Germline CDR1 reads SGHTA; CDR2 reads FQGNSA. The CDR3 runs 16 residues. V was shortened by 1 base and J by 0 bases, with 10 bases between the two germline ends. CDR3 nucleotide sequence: TGTGCCAGCAGCTTAGTTGCTTCTAGCTCTGGAAACACCATATATTTT. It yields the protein CASSLVASSSGNTIYF.

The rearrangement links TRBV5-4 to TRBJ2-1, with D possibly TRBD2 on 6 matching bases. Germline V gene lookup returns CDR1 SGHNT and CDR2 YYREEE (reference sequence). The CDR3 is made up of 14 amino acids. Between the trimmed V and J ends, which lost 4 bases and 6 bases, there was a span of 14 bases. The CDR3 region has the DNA TGTGCCAGCAGCGGAGGGTCCGGGGGCAATGAGCAGTTCTTC. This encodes CASSGGSGGNEQFF.

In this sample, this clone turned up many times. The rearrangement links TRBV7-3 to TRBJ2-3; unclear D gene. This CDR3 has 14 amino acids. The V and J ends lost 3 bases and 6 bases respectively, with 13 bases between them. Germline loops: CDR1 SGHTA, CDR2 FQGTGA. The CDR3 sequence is CASSFRLITDTQYF. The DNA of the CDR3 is TGTGCCAGCAGCTTCCGACTCATCACGGATACGCAGTATTTT.

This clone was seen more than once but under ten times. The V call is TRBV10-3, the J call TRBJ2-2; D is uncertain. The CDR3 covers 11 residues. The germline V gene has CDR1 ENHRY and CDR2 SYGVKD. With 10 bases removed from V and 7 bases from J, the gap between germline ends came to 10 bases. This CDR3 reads CATRRDGELFF. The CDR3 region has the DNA TGTGCCACCCGGAGAGACGGGGAGCTGTTTTTT.

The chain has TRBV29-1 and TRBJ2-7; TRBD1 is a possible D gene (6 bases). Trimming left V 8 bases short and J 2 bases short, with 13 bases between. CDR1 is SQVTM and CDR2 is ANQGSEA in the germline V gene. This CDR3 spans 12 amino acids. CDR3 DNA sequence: TGCAGCTTTACAGGGTTCACCTACGAGCAGTACTTC. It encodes CSFTGFTYEQYF.

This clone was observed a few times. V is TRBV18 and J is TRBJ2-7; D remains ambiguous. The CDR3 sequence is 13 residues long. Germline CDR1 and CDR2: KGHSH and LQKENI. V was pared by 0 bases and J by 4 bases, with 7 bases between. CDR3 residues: CASSPPSVYEQYF. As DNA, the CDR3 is TGTGCCAGCTCACCACCGAGCGTATACGAGCAGTACTTC. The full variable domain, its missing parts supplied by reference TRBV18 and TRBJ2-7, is NAGVMQNPRHLVRRRGQEARLRCSPMKGHSHVYWYRQLPEEGLKFMVYLQKENIIDESGMPKERFSAEFPKEGPSILRIQQVVRGDSAAYFCASSPPSVYEQYFGPGTRLTVT.

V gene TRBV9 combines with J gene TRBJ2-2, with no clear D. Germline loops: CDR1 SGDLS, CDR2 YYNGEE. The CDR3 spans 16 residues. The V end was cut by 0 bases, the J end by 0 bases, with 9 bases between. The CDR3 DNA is TGTGCCAGCAGCGTAGATCAGGCACCGAACACCGGGGAGCTGTTTTTT. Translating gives CASSVDQAPNTGELFF.

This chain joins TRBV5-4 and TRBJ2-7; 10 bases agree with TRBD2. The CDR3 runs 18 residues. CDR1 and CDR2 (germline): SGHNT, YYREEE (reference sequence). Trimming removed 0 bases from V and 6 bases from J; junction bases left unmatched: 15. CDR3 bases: TGTGCCAGCAGCTTGGGAGGTAGCGGGAGGCCTACCGACGGCGAGCAGTACTTC. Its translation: CASSLGGSGRPTDGEQYF.

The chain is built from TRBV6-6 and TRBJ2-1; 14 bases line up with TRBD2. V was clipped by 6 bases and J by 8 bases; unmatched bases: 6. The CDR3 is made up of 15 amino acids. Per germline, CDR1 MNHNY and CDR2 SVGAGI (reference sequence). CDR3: CASRLGTSGSYEQFF. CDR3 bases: TGTGCCAGCAGGCTAGGGACTAGCGGGAGTTATGAGCAGTTCTTC.

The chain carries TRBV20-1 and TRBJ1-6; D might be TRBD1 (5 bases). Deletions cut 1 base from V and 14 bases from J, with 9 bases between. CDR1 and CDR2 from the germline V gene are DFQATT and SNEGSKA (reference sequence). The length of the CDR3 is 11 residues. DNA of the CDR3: TGCAGTGCTAGAGGGCCGGGGGCCCTCCACTTT. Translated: CSARGPGALHF.

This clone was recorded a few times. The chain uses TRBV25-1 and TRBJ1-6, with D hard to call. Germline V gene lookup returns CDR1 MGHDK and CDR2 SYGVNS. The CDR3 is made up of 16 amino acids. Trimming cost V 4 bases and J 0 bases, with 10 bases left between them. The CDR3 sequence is CASSGEGSSYNSPLHF. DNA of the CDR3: TGTGCCAGCAGTGGGGAAGGGAGCTCCTATAATTCACCCCTCCACTTT.

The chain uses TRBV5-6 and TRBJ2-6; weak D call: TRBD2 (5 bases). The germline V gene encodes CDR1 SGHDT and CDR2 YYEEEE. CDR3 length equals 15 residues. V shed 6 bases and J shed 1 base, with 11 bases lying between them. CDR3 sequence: CASTGMTSGANVLTF. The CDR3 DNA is TGTGCCAGCACGGGGATGACATCTGGGGCCAACGTCCTGACTTTC.

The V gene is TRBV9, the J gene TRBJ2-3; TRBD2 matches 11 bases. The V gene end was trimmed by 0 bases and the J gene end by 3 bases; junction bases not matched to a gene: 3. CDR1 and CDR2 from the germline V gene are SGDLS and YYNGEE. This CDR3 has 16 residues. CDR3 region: CASSVELAGGTDTQYF. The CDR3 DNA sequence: TGTGCCAGCAGCGTAGAGCTAGCGGGAGGTACAGATACGCAGTATTTT.